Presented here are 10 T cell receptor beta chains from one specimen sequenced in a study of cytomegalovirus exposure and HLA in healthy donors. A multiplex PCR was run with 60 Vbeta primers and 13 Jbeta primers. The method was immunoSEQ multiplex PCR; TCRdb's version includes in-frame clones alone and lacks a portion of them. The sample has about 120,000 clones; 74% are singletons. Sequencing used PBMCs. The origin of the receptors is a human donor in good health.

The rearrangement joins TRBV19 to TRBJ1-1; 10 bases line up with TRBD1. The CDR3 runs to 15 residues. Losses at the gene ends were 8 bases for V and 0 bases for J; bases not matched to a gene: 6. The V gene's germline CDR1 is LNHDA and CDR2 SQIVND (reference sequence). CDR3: CASRDRGMVNTEAFF. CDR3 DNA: TGTGCCAGTCGGGACAGGGGAATGGTGAACACTGAAGCTTTCTTT.

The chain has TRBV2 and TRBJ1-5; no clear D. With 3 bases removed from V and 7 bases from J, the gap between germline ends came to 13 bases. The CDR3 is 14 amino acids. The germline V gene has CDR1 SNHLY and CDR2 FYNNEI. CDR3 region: CASSESAGWQPQHF. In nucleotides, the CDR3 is TGTGCCAGCAGTGAGTCCGCGGGGTGGCAGCCCCAGCATTTT.

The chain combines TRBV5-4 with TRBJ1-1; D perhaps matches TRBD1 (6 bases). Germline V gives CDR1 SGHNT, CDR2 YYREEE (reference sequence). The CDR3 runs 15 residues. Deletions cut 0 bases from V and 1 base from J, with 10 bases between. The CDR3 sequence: CASSLVGQRNTEAFF. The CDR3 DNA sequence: TGTGCCAGCAGCTTGGTAGGACAGAGGAACACTGAAGCTTTCTTT.

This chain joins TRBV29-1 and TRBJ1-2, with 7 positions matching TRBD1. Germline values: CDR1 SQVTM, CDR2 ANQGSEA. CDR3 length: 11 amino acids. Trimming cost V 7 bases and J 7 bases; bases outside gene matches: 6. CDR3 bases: TGCAGCGCAGGGGGAGATGGTGGCTACACCTTC. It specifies CSAGGDGGYTF.

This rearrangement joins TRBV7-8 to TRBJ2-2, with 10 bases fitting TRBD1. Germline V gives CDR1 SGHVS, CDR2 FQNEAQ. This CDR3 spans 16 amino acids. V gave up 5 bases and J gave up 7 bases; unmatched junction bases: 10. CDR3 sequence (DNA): TGTGCCAGCAGCATCCGACAGGGGGCCCAGGGCGGGGAGCTGTTTTTT. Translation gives CASSIRQGAQGGELFF.

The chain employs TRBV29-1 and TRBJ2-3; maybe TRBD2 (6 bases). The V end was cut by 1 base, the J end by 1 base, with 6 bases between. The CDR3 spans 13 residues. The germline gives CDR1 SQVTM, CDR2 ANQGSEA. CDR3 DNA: TGCAGCGTTGAAGCGGGGGGCACAGATACGCAGTATTTT. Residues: CSVEAGGTDTQYF.

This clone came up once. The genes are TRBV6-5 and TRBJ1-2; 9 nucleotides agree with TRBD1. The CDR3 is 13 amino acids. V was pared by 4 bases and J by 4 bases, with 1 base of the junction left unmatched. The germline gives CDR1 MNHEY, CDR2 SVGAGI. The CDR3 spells CASSWDRVYGYTF. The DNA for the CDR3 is TGTGCCAGCAGTTGGGACAGGGTCTATGGCTACACCTTC.

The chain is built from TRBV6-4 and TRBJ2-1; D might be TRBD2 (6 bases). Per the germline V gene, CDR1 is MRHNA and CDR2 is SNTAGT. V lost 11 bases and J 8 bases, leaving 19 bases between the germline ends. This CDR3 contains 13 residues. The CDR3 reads CAGSGEASYEQFF. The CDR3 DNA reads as TGTGCCGGGTCCGGGGAGGCAAGCTATGAGCAGTTCTTC.

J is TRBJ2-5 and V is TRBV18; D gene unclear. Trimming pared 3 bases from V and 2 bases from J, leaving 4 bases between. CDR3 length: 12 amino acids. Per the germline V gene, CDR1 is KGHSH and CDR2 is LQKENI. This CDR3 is CASSPRQETQYF. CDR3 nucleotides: TGTGCCAGCTCACCCCGTCAAGAGACCCAGTACTTC.

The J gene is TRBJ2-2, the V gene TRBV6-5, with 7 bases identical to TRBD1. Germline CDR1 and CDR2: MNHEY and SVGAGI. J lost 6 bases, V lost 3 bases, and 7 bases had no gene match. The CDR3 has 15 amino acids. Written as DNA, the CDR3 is TGTGCCAGCAGTTATGAGGGGGCAGGAGCCGGGGAGCTGTTTTTT. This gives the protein CASSYEGAGAGELFF.